This T cell receptor beta chain emerged from a study of blood T cell repertoires in COVID-19. On the study more broadly: Samples came from the United States, Italy and Spain, spanning acute and convalescent COVID-19.

Original analysis: Amplifying reference gene primers gave estimates of nucleated cell counts. Libraries were prepared by immunoSEQ multiplex PCR; TCRdb keeps only in-frame clonotypes and omits some of them. V, J and clone size are those of that table, while D and trimming were read from the DNA. The sample gives about 62,000 clones, 80% to 95% of which show up once; around 6% is in the top ten. The CDR3 has 14 amino acids. Germline CDR1 is MNHEY and CDR2 is SVGAGI. The V end lost 5 bases, the J end lost 4 bases, and 12 bases lay between the germline ends. This sequence joins TRBV6-5 and TRBJ1-5, with D maybe TRBD1 (6 bases). The TCR originated in a human donor in a cohort sampled during active COVID-19. Specimen: peripheral blood. The chain's CDR3 is CASSRDGTNQPQHF. DNA for the CDR3: TGTGCCAGCAGTAGGGACGGGACAAATCAGCCCCAGCATTTT.